This passage covers 30 T cell receptor beta chains from one sample sequenced in a study of OX40 agonist ivuxolimab in advanced cancers. Receptors were amplified or captured by the immunoSEQ multiplex PCR assay. In its TCRdb copy, this immuneACCESS table keeps in-frame sequences only and misses some clones. Where compared with another copy, unresolved V genes explain less than half of these, and the others have no known cause. Within this sample are over 25,000 clones, with 65% to 80% of them counted one time only. The ten largest account for 25% to 30% of the sample. The sequenced sample was CD4+ or CD8+ T cells sorted from blood, obtained in a trial of the OX40 agonist ivuxolimab. These receptors originate from an adult with an advanced solid tumor such as melanoma, head and neck, liver or kidney cancer.

This clone was seen only a few times. The chain has TRBV7-9 and TRBJ1-2; a weak D match, TRBD1 (6 bases). The V end lost 2 bases, the J end lost 6 bases, and 22 bases lay between the germline ends. This CDR3 comprises 17 residues. Germline assignment: CDR1 SEHNR and CDR2 FQNEAQ (reference sequence). CDR3 nucleotide sequence: TGTGCCAGCAGCTTAATTTGGGGGGCCGGCATTCAGGATGGCTACACCTTC. This gives the protein CASSLIWGAGIQDGYTF.

The chain is built from TRBV5-1 and TRBJ2-5; the D gene is possibly TRBD1 (5 bases). This CDR3 has 15 residues. Germline CDR1 is SGHRS and CDR2 is YFSETQ. V was clipped by 3 bases and J by 2 bases, with 14 bases between them. DNA of the CDR3: TGCGCCAGCAGCTCGCTGACAGAAATTCAAGAGACCCAGTACTTC. It yields the protein CASSSLTEIQETQYF.

V usage is TRBV7-6 and J usage is TRBJ2-2, with a tentative D call TRBD1 (6 bases). This CDR3 region has 17 residues. V was pared by 2 bases and J by 1 base, with 14 bases between. CDR1 is SGHVS and CDR2 is FNYEAQ in the germline V gene. CDR3 in DNA: TGTGCCAGCAGCTTATATCTGATAGGGGGGAACACCGGGGAGCTGTTTTTT. This sequence encodes CASSLYLIGGNTGELFF.

The chain employs TRBV28 and TRBJ2-5, with D unclear. Germline CDR1 MDHEN, CDR2 SYDVKM. The CDR3 loop spans 12 amino acids. The V and J ends lost 2 bases and 7 bases respectively, with 8 bases between them. CDR3 sequence (DNA): TGTGCCAGCAGTTTAGACGCAGGGACCCAGTACTTC. Protein: CASSLDAGTQYF.

This chain connects TRBV7-6 to TRBJ1-3; D not certain. V lost 5 bases, J lost 0 bases, and 11 bases lay in between. Germline CDR1 is SGHVS and CDR2 is FNYEAQ. This CDR3 is 15 amino acids long. The CDR3 nucleotides read TGTGCCAGCAGCCCCGGGAGAAGCTCTGGAAACACCATATATTTT. It is translated as CASSPGRSSGNTIYF.

The V and J genes are TRBV9 and TRBJ1-4, with 7 bases identical to TRBD1. This CDR3 region has 14 residues. The germline V gene has CDR1 SGDLS and CDR2 YYNGEE. V shed 2 bases, J shed 8 bases, and the junction held 6 bases outside the gene matches. The CDR3 here is CASSVQGVGEKLFF. The CDR3 DNA is TGTGCCAGCAGCGTGCAGGGGGTTGGCGAAAAACTGTTTTTT.

The chain couples TRBV5-1 to TRBJ2-2; D possibly uses TRBD1 or TRBD2 (5 bases each). This CDR3 is built from 14 residues. Germline CDR1 SGHRS, CDR2 YFSETQ. V was cut by 2 bases and J by 4 bases, with 9 bases left in between. This chain's CDR3 is CASSLGAGTGELFF. The CDR3 coding sequence is TGCGCCAGCAGCTTAGGGGCGGGCACCGGGGAGCTGTTTTTT. Full variable domain (missing parts from reference TRBV5-1 and TRBJ2-2): KAGVTQTPRYLIKTRGQQVTLSCSPISGHRSVSWYQQTPGQGLQFLFEYFSETQRNKGNFPGRFSGRQFSNSRSEMNVSTLELGDSALYLCASSLGAGTGELFFGEGSRLTVL.

The V and J genes are TRBV11-2 and TRBJ2-3, with D perhaps matching TRBD1 or TRBD2 (5 bases each). CDR1 and CDR2 from the germline V gene are SGHAT and FQNNGV. This CDR3 is built from 16 residues. The germline V and J ends were trimmed by 2 bases and 5 bases, with 17 bases remaining between them. The CDR3 protein is CASSLTGAAIQDTQYF. CDR3 nucleotides: TGTGCCAGCAGCTTAACCGGGGCCGCAATTCAAGATACGCAGTATTTT.

This chain connects TRBV5-6 to TRBJ1-4; perhaps TRBD1 as D (5 bases). The germline CDR1 and CDR2 sequences are SGHDT and YYEEEE. Trimming pared 4 bases from V and 7 bases from J, leaving 11 bases between. The CDR3 runs 13 residues. The CDR3 here is CASSLGGGEKLFF. DNA of the CDR3: TGTGCCAGCAGCCTCGGCGGGGGTGAAAAACTGTTTTTT.

J is TRBJ2-3 and V is TRBV7-6; 9 nucleotides match TRBD1. CDR3 length equals 17 residues. Germline V gives CDR1 SGHVS, CDR2 FNYEAQ. Unmatched junction bases numbered 7, after V lost 1 base and J lost 2 bases. CDR3 protein: CASSLESWTGDTDTQYF. The CDR3 region has the DNA TGTGCCAGCAGCTTAGAGTCGTGGACAGGGGACACAGATACGCAGTATTTT.

The gene calls are TRBV7-3 and TRBJ2-7; D is uncertain. The CDR3 is made up of 13 amino acids. V lost 5 bases to trimming and J lost 3 bases, with 11 bases between them. Germline CDR1 is SGHTA and CDR2 is FQGTGA. The CDR3 is CASSLIPDYEQYF. The CDR3 nucleotides are TGTGCCAGCAGCCTCATCCCCGACTACGAGCAGTACTTC.

The V call is TRBV27, the J call TRBJ2-3; tentatively, D is TRBD1 or TRBD2 (5 bases each). The V end was cut by 3 bases, the J end by 0 bases, with 16 bases between. The CDR3 totals 17 residues. Germline CDR1 is MNHEY and CDR2 is SMNVEV (reference sequence). DNA of the CDR3: TGTGCCAGCAGTTTTATTGGGGGAAACCCTAGCACAGATACGCAGTATTTT. It is translated as CASSFIGGNPSTDTQYF.

Only a few counts were recorded for this clone. The V call is TRBV4-1, the J call TRBJ2-3; tentatively, D is TRBD2 (5 bases). Germline V gene sequence: CDR1 MGHRA, CDR2 YSYEKL. The germline V and J ends were trimmed by 0 bases and 2 bases, with 12 bases remaining between them. This CDR3 has 16 residues. The CDR3 nucleotides are TGCGCCAGCAGCCAAGAGGGTCGAGCGGTCACAGATACGCAGTATTTT. Encoded protein: CASSQEGRAVTDTQYF.

This clone was seen at least ten times. The rearrangement uses TRBV19 and TRBJ2-7, with a weak D call TRBD2 (6 bases). The CDR3 has 14 residues. Between the trimmed V and J ends, which lost 0 bases and 4 bases, there was a span of 10 bases. Germline V gene sequence: CDR1 LNHDA, CDR2 SQIVND (reference sequence). As DNA, the CDR3 is TGTGCCAGTAGTATAGATTTGGGGACTTACGAGCAGTACTTC. Residues: CASSIDLGTYEQYF.

This rearrangement joins TRBV9 to TRBJ2-1; 8 nucleotides agree with TRBD2. Germline V lookup: CDR1 SGDLS, CDR2 YYNGEE. The ends lost 0 bases at V and 7 bases at J; junction bases unmatched: 6. This CDR3 region has 15 residues. CDR3 in DNA: TGTGCCAGCAGCGTAGACGGGGGGGCTGCAAATGAGCAGTTCTTC. Translation: CASSVDGGAANEQFF.

J is TRBJ2-7 and V is TRBV4-2; the match to TRBD2 covers 14 bases. Germline CDR1 reads LGHNA; CDR2 reads YNFKEQ. The CDR3 extends over 14 amino acids. Trimming cost V 3 bases and J 5 bases; bases outside gene matches: 0. The CDR3: CASSQGLAGDEQYF. Here the CDR3 DNA reads TGTGCCAGCAGCCAGGGACTAGCGGGGGACGAGCAGTACTTC.

The V and J genes are TRBV6-5 and TRBJ2-7, with D possibly TRBD1 on 5 matching bases. V was pared by 0 bases and J by 7 bases, with 13 bases between. The CDR3 extends over 14 amino acids. Germline CDR1 reads MNHEY; CDR2 reads SVGAGI. CDR3 DNA sequence: TGTGCCAGCAGTTACTCGAGTCAGGGATATGAGCAGTACTTC. Protein: CASSYSSQGYEQYF.

By sample fraction, this clone is medium-sized. The chain combines TRBV4-1 with TRBJ2-7; weak D call: TRBD1 (6 bases). CDR3 length equals 15 residues. Trimming removed 1 base from V and 3 bases from J, with 13 bases in between. Germline V gene lookup returns CDR1 MGHRA and CDR2 YSYEKL. CDR3 DNA: TGCGCCAGCAGCCAAGGAGGGGGTCGGATCTACGAGCAGTACTTC. Its translation: CASSQGGGRIYEQYF.

J is TRBJ2-7 and V is TRBV13; the match to TRBD2 covers 8 bases. Germline V CDR1 and CDR2: PRHDT, FYEKMQ (reference sequence). The CDR3 spans 14 residues. The trim removed 3 bases at V and 2 bases at J, leaving 3 bases unmatched. The CDR3 coding sequence is TGTGCCAGCAGCTTTCGGGGGGGAGCCTACGAGCAGTACTTC. Its translation is CASSFRGGAYEQYF.

The chain is built from TRBV9 and TRBJ1-3; D gene unclear. V lost 3 bases and J lost 1, with 8 bases in between. Germline lookup yields CDR1 SGDLS and CDR2 YYNGEE. The length of the CDR3 is 14 residues. The CDR3 sequence is CASSGRDSGNTIYF. DNA for the CDR3: TGTGCCAGCAGCGGGAGGGATTCTGGAAACACCATATATTTT.

The rearrangement links TRBV27 to TRBJ2-5; TRBD2 might be the D (7 bases). The J call could be wrong; TRBJ2-7 is a better fit for the DNA end. CDR1 and CDR2 (germline): MNHEY, SMNVEV (reference sequence). The CDR3 runs 15 residues. DNA of the CDR3: TGTGCCAGCAGTTTAATCAAGCGGGGACACTACGAGCAGTACTTC. Its protein is CASSLIKRGHYEQYF.

This chain links TRBV9 with TRBJ2-2, with no clear D. CDR1 is SGDLS, CDR2 YYNGEE, per germline. Trimming removed 2 bases from V and 4 bases from J, with 12 bases in between. This CDR3 region has 15 residues. In nucleotides, the CDR3 is TGTGCCAGCAGCGTTTACCACATCGGCACCGGGGAGCTGTTTTTT. Amino acids: CASSVYHIGTGELFF.

The gene calls are TRBV5-1 and TRBJ2-3; TRBD2 agrees at 7 bases. V was clipped by 6 bases and J by 6 bases; unmatched bases: 10. The germline gives CDR1 SGHRS, CDR2 YFSETQ. The length of the CDR3 is 14 residues. The CDR3 is CASTQAGFRDTQYF. The CDR3 DNA reads as TGCGCCAGCACCCAAGCGGGGTTTAGGGATACGCAGTATTTT.

This clone showed up just a few times. CDR3 in DNA: TGTGCCAACTCAGGGACTAGCGGGAGTAGTTCCTACGAGCAGTACTTC. Translated, it gives CANSGTSGSSSYEQYF. This chain uses TRBV10-3 with TRBJ2-7, with TRBD2 matching 14 bases. V trimming: 10 bases; J trimming: 1 base; junction bases outside the gene matches: 9. CDR1 and CDR2 from the germline V gene are ENHRY and SYGVKD. The CDR3 is 16 residues long.

CDR3 DNA: TGTGCCAGCAGCGCCGACCCTCAAACAACTAATGAAAAACTGTTTTTT. This gives the protein CASSADPQTTNEKLFF. The rearrangement joins TRBV9 to TRBJ1-4, with D uncertain. Per the germline V gene, CDR1 is SGDLS and CDR2 is YYNGEE. The CDR3 is 16 residues long. Trimming stripped 3 bases from V and 0 bases from J, with 12 bases between. The full variable domain, with the rest looked up from reference TRBV9 and TRBJ1-4, is DSGVTQTPKHLITATGQRVTLRCSPRSGDLSVYWYQQSLDQGLQFLIQYYNGEERAKGNILERFSAQQFPDLHSELNLSSLELGDSALYFCASSADPQTTNEKLFFGSGTQLSVL.

This CDR3 reads CASSLDGWNEQFF. CDR3 nucleotides: TGTGCCAGCAGCTTAGATGGTTGGAATGAGCAGTTCTTC. The chain couples TRBV11-2 to TRBJ2-1, with unresolved D. Germline assignment: CDR1 SGHAT and CDR2 FQNNGV. V was trimmed by 0 bases and J by 7 bases, leaving 7 bases between them. The CDR3 has 13 amino acids.

The chain links TRBV6-1 to TRBJ2-3; D ambiguous. Germline V gives CDR1 MNHNS, CDR2 SASEGT. With 4 bases removed from V and 2 bases from J, the gap between germline ends came to 10 bases. This CDR3 contains 14 residues. The CDR3 loop reads CASSVLRNTDTQYF. The CDR3, as DNA: TGTGCCAGCAGTGTCCTGCGAAACACAGATACGCAGTATTTT.

The chain has TRBV4-1 and TRBJ2-5; D remains ambiguous. This CDR3 spans 15 amino acids. In germline, CDR1 is MGHRA, CDR2 YSYEKL. V was pared by 1 base and J by 5 bases, with 14 bases between. The CDR3 loop reads CASSQVGGAGETQYF. CDR3 DNA sequence: TGCGCCAGCAGCCAAGTAGGCGGTGCCGGGGAGACCCAGTACTTC.

The V and J genes are TRBV9 and TRBJ1-2, with 10 bases matching TRBD1. The CDR3 has 14 amino acids. Trimming cost V 4 bases and J 2 bases; bases outside gene matches: 2. Germline V gene data show CDR1 as SGDLS and CDR2 as YYNGEE. Written as DNA, the CDR3 is TGTGCCAGCAGCCCGACAGGGGGCAACTATGGCTACACCTTC. Amino acids: CASSPTGGNYGYTF.

This clone has just a few counts. The chain combines TRBV6-1 with TRBJ2-6; D is perhaps TRBD1 (5 bases). Trimming took off 4 bases at V and 0 bases at J, with 7 bases between the two ends. The CDR3 sequence is 15 residues long. CDR1 is MNHNS and CDR2 is SASEGT in the germline V gene. CDR3 residues: CASSGQFSGANVLTF. As DNA, the CDR3 is TGTGCCAGCAGTGGACAGTTCTCTGGGGCCAACGTCCTGACTTTC.